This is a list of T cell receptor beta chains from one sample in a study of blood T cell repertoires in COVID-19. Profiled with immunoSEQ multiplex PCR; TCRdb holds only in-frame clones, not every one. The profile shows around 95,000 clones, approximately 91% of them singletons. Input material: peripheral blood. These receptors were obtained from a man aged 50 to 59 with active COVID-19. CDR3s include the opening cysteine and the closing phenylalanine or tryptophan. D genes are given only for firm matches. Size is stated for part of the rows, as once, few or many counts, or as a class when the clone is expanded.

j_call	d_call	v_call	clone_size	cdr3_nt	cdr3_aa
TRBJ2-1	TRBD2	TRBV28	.	TGTGCCAGCAGTTTATATGGTGTGACTAGCGGGAAACCGGGTGAGCAGTTCTTC	CASSLYGVTSGKPGEQFF
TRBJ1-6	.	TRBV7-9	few	TGTGCCAGCAGCCCGGGTTCTGGTAATTCACCCCTCCACTTT	CASSPGSGNSPLHF
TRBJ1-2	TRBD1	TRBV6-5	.	TGTGCCAGCAGTTACCTACAGGGGAGCAGCGGCTACACCTTC	CASSYLQGSSGYTF
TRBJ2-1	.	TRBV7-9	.	TGTGCCAGCAGCTTCGCCACGGGGTTGACCTACAATGAGCAGTTCTTC	CASSFATGLTYNEQFF
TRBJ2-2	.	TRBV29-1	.	TGCAGCGTCAACGGCCGGGGGAACACCGGGGAGCTGTTTTTT	CSVNGRGNTGELFF
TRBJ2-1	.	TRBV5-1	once	TGCGCCAGCAGCTTGGATTCTCGCGGAAGCTCCTACAATGAGCAGTTCTTC	CASSLDSRGSSYNEQFF
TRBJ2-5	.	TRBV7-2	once	TGTGCCAGCGGTCAGTACAGGGCCCAGACCCAGTACTTC	CASGQYRAQTQYF
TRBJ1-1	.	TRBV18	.	TGTGCCAGCTCGATCCGGGACGGGGGGACTGAAGCTTTCTTT	CASSIRDGGTEAFF
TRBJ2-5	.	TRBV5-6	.	TGTGCCAGCAGCCAGGGGCCTCTCAGAGAGACCCAGTACTTC	CASSQGPLRETQYF
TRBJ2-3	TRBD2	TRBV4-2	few	TGTGCCAGCAGCCAAGAAGGAATTAGCGGGAGAGATACGCAGTATTTT	CASSQEGISGRDTQYF
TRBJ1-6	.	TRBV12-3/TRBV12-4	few	TGTGCCAGCAGCATATTACAGGGTTCACCCCTCCACTTT	CASSILQGSPLHF
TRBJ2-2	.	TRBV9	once	TGTGCCAGCAGCGTCGATCTACCCGGGGAGCTGTTTTTT	CASSVDLPGELFF
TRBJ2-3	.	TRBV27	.	TGTGCCAGCAGCAAAGTAGCGGTTAGCACAGATACGCAGTATTTT	CASSKVAVSTDTQYF
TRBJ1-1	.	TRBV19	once	TGTGCCAGTAGCCCTGGCAGGGCCACTGAAGCTTTCTTT	CASSPGRATEAFF
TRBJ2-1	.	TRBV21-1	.	TGTGCCAGCAGCAGGACCCGGGACCAGCGGGAGGGCCGGCGGAAGAATGAGCAGTTCTTC	CASSRTRDQREGRRKNEQFF
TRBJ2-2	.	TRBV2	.	TGTGCCAGCAGTAAGGACAGAGCGAACACCGGGGAGCTGTTTTTT	CASSKDRANTGELFF
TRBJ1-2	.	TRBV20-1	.	TGCAGTGCTAGTAGGAGGTATGGCTATGGCTACACCTTC	CSASRRYGYGYTF
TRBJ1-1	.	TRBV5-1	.	TGCGCCAGCAGCTGGGACAAAACTGAAGCTTTCTTT	CASSWDKTEAFF
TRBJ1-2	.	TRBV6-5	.	TGTGCCAGCAGTCGCTACGGCGATTTTAGGGGTGGCTACACCTTC	CASSRYGDFRGGYTF
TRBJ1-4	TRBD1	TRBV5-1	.	TGCGCCAGCAGCAAACGGGACAGGGGAAGAGAAAAACTGTTTTTT	CASSKRDRGREKLFF
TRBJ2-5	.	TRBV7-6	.	TGTGCCAGCAGCTACGCTCCGAGGGGGGAGACCCAGTACTTC	CASSYAPRGETQYF
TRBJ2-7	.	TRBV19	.	TGTGCCAGTTCTACGAGGGGGGGTACATCCTACGAGCAGTACTTC	CASSTRGGTSYEQYF
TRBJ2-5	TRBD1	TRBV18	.	TGTGCCAGCTCTCCGACAGGGGCCCCTAGAGAGACCCAGTACTTC	CASSPTGAPRETQYF
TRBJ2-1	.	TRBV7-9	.	TGTGCCAGCAGTCAACTACGGGACTCCCTGGGCCGGCGCAACCTTAAGCAGTTCTTC	CASSQLRDSLGRRNLKQFF
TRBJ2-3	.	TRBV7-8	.	TGTGCCAGCACCATGGGCGGGCGGGGTCTCACAGATACGCAGTATTTT	CASTMGGRGLTDTQYF
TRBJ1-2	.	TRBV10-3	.	TGTGCCATCAGTCAGGACGGACTAACTATGGGCTACACCTTC	CAISQDGLTMGYTF
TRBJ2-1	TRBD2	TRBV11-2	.	TGTGCCAGCAGCTTTAGCGGGGGGGCCTACAATGAGCAGTTCTTC	CASSFSGGAYNEQFF
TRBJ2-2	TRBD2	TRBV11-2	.	TGTGCCAGCAGCCCCGCAAGCGGGGGGACCGGGGAGCTGTTTTTT	CASSPASGGTGELFF
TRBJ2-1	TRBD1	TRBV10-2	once	TGCGCCAGCACTGGGACAGTAGGAGAGGATGAGCAGTTCTTC	CASTGTVGEDEQFF
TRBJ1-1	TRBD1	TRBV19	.	TGTGCCAGTAGTATTTTCTGGGGATCGTTGACAGGGGGCACTGAAGCTTTCTTT	CASSIFWGSLTGGTEAFF
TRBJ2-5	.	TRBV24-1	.	TGTGCCACCAGTGATACCGGGGGAGAGACCCAGTACTTC	CATSDTGGETQYF
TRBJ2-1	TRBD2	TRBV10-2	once	TGCGCCAGCAGTGACGGGACTAGCGGGAGTTTAGTCGGGGAGCAGTTCTTC	CASSDGTSGSLVGEQFF
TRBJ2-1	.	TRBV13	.	TGTGCCAGCAGCTTAGAATTCGGGAGAGCCTACAATGAGCAGTTCTTC	CASSLEFGRAYNEQFF
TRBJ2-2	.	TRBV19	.	TGTGCCAGTAATGAGGGGGGGTCATACCTAAACACCGGGGAGCTGTTTTTT	CASNEGGSYLNTGELFF
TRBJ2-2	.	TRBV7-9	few	TGTGCCAGCAGCTCAGGGTCCACCAACACCGGGGAGCTGTTTTTT	CASSSGSTNTGELFF
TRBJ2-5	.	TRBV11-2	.	TGTGCCAGCAGCCTTGAGCGGCAAGAGACCCAGTACTTC	CASSLERQETQYF
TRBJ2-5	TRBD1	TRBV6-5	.	TGTGCCAGCAGTTGGGACAGGCAAGAGACCCAGTACTTC	CASSWDRQETQYF
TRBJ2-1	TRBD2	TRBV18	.	TGTGCCAGCGGAAGGAGCGGGAGGAATGAGCAGTTCTTC	CASGRSGRNEQFF
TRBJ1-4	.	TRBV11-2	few	TGTGCCAGCAGCTTAGATAGAAGGGGTGGAAATGAAAAACTGTTTTTT	CASSLDRRGGNEKLFF
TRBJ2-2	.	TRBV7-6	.	TGTGCCAGCAGCTTGGTCCAGGGTGGCACCGGGGAGCTGTTTTTT	CASSLVQGGTGELFF
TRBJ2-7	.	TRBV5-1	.	TGCGCCAGCAGCTTGGTGGCAGGATCCTACGAGCAGTACTTC	CASSLVAGSYEQYF
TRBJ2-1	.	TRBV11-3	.	TGTGCCAGCAGCCGAGGATTGGATGAGCAGTTCTTC	CASSRGLDEQFF
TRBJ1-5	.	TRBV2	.	TGTGCCAGCAGTAAAATACAGGGTAGCAATCAGCCCCAGCATTTT	CASSKIQGSNQPQHF
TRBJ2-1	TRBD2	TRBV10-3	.	TGTGCCATCAGTGAGGGCGGGGGGGTAGCTGATGAGCAGTTCTTC	CAISEGGGVADEQFF
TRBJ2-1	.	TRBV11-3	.	TGTGCCAGCAGCTTAGACGGGGGGCCCAAAGCCAATGAGCAGTTCTTC	CASSLDGGPKANEQFF
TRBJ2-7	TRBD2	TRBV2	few	TGTGCCAGCAGTGACCCCCCTCCCTTTAGCGGGGGCTCCTACGAGCAGTACTTC	CASSDPPPFSGGSYEQYF
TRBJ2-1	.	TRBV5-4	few	TGTGCCAGCAGCTTGGCCGGTAGATACAATGAGCAGTTCTTC	CASSLAGRYNEQFF
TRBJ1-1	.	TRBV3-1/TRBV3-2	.	TGTGCCAGCAGCCTACAGGTGCCAGACACTGAAGCTTTCTTT	CASSLQVPDTEAFF
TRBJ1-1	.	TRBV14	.	TGTGCCAGCAGCCAAGTTTACGAGAGGGCTTTCTTT	CASSQVYERAFF
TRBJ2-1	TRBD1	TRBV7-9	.	TGTGCCAGCAGCTTTTCAGACAGGGTAAAAGGCAATGAGCAGTTCTTC	CASSFSDRVKGNEQFF
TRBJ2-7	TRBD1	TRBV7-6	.	TGTGCCAGCAGCTTCGGGGGACAGGGCCCTTCGGGGACCCCATACGAGCAGTACTTC	CASSFGGQGPSGTPYEQYF
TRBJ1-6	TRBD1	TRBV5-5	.	TGTGCCAGCAGCTTGATGGCACAGGGGGCTTCACCCCTCCACTTT	CASSLMAQGASPLHF
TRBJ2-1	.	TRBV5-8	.	TGTGCCAGCAGCTTGGTAGCGCATAGCTCCTACAATGAGCAGTTCTTC	CASSLVAHSSYNEQFF
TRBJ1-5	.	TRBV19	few	TGTGCCAGTAGTATAGTAGGGGCTCAGCCCCAGCATTTT	CASSIVGAQPQHF
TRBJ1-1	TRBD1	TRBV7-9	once	TGTGCCAGCAGCTTAGTGGGGACAGGCCTCATGAACACTGAAGCTTTCTTT	CASSLVGTGLMNTEAFF
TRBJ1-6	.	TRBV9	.	TGTGCCAGCAGCCCAGGTTCACAGGGCGATTCACCCCTCCACTTT	CASSPGSQGDSPLHF